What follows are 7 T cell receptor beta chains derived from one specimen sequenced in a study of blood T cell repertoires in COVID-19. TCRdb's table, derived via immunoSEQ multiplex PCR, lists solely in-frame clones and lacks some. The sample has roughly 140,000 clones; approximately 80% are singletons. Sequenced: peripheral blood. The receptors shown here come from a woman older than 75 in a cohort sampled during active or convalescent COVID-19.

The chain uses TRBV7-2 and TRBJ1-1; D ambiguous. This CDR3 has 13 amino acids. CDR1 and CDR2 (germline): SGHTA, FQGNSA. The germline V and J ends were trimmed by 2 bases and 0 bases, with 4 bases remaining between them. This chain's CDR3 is CASSLLVNTEAFF. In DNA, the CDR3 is TGTGCCAGCAGCTTACTAGTGAACACTGAAGCTTTCTTT. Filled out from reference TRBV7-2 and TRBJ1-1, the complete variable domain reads GAGVSQSPSNKVTEKGKDVELRCDPISGHTALYWYRQSLGQGLEFLIYFQGNSAPDKSGLPSDRFSAERTGGSVSTLTIQRTQQEDSAVYLCASSLLVNTEAFFGQGTRLTVV.

Here the CDR3 reads CASSYAGTGREQYF. DNA of the CDR3: TGTGCCAGCAGTTACGCCGGGACAGGGCGGGAGCAGTACTTC. The chain employs TRBV6-5 and TRBJ2-7; 9 nucleotides agree with TRBD1. This CDR3 has 14 residues. CDR1 and CDR2 (germline): MNHEY, SVGAGI. Trimming cost V 2 bases and J 7 bases; bases outside gene matches: 6.

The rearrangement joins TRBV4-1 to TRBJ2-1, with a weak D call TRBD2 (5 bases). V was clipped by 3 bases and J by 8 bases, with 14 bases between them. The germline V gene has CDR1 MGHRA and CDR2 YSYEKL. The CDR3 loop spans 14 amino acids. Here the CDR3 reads CASSHTGLVDEQFF. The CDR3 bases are TGCGCCAGCAGCCACACGGGGTTGGTCGATGAGCAGTTCTTC.

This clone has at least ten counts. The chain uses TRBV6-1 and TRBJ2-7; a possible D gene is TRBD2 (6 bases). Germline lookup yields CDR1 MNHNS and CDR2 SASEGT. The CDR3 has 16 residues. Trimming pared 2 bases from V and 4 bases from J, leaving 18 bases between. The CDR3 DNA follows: TGTGCCAGCAGTGAACCCCCCCGCGGGGAAGTTTACGAGCAGTACTTC. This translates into CASSEPPRGEVYEQYF.

The CDR3 spells CASSPGRDETQYF. The CDR3 nucleotides read TGTGCCAGCAGCCCCGGGAGGGACGAGACCCAGTACTTC. The rearrangement uses TRBV3-1 (or the pseudogene TRBV3-2) and TRBJ2-5; TRBD2 matches at 8 bases. V was clipped by 4 bases and J by 5 bases; unmatched bases: 3. Germline values: CDR1 LGHDT, CDR2 YNNKEL (reference sequence). There are 13 residues in the CDR3.

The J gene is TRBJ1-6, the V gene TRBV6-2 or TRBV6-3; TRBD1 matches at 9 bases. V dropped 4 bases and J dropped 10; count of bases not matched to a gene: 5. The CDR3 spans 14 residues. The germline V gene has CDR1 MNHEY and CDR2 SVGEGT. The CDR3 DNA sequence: TGTGCCAGCAGTTCCGACAGGGGGGTGTCACCCCTCCACTTT. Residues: CASSSDRGVSPLHF.

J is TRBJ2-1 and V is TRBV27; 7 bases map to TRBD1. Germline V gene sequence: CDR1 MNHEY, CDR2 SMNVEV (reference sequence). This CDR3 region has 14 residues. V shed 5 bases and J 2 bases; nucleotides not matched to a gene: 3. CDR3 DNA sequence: TGTGCCAGCAGTCTAGACAGGGCCTACAATGAGCAGTTCTTC. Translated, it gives CASSLDRAYNEQFF.